These 10 T cell receptor beta chains were sequenced from one sample in a study of blood T cell repertoires in COVID-19. The data were produced by immunoSEQ multiplex PCR, yet TCRdb's version contains in-frame clones alone and is incomplete. The sample has over 200,000 clones; 65% to 90% are singletons. The sequenced sample consisted of peripheral blood. The receptors stem from a man aged 50 to 59 with COVID-19, enrolled during active disease.

The chain couples TRBV7-8 to TRBJ2-7, with D possibly matching TRBD2 (6 bases). The CDR3 covers 13 residues. Germline V gene sequence: CDR1 SGHVS, CDR2 FQNEAQ. V was trimmed by 0 bases and J by 7 bases, leaving 10 bases between them. The CDR3 region is CASSLAARGEQYF. DNA of the CDR3: TGTGCCAGCAGCTTAGCGGCCCGGGGGGAGCAGTACTTC.

The chain couples TRBV5-4 to TRBJ2-3, with 9 bases aligning to TRBD2. The V and J ends lost 1 base and 3 bases, in that order; junction bases with no gene match: 9. The germline gives CDR1 SGHNT, CDR2 YYREEE (reference sequence). CDR3 length: 17 amino acids. In DNA form, the CDR3 reads TGTGCCAGCAGCTTGAATAGCGGGAGAGGTATAACAGATACGCAGTATTTT. Translating gives CASSLNSGRGITDTQYF.

There are a few counts of this clone. The gene calls are TRBV28 and TRBJ1-6; D is possibly TRBD1 (5 bases). The germline CDR1 and CDR2 sequences are MDHEN and SYDVKM. The germline V and J ends were trimmed by 7 bases and 6 bases, with 13 bases remaining between them. This CDR3 contains 14 residues. For the CDR3, the DNA is TGTGCCAGCAATAAGGGGATCGGTAATTCACCCCTCCACTTT. It translates to CASNKGIGNSPLHF. Drawing the rest from reference TRBV28 and TRBJ1-6, the complete variable domain is DVKVTQSSRYLVKRTGEKVFLECVQDMDHENMFWYRQDPGLGLRLIYFSYDVKMKEKGDIPEGYSVSREKKERFSLILESASTNQTSMYLCASNKGIGNSPLHFGNGTRLTVT.

This clone was seen once. J is TRBJ1-2 and V is TRBV5-1; 9 bases align to TRBD1. The CDR3 extends over 13 amino acids. The germline gives CDR1 SGHRS, CDR2 YFSETQ. The junction had 4 bases not matched to a gene; V was cut back by 4 bases and J by 6 bases. CDR3 protein: CASSGTGSNGYTF. The CDR3 DNA reads TGCGCCAGCAGCGGGACAGGGTCAAATGGCTACACCTTC.

The V gene is TRBV27, the J gene TRBJ2-2; D uncertain. V was trimmed by 10 bases and J by 1 base, leaving 13 bases between them. CDR1 and CDR2 (germline): MNHEY, SMNVEV (reference sequence). The CDR3 covers 14 residues. CDR3 sequence: CAISRDWNTGELFF. The CDR3 DNA sequence: TGTGCCATCAGCCGAGATTGGAACACCGGGGAGCTGTTTTTT.

V usage is TRBV6-5 and J usage is TRBJ2-7; 13 positions agree with TRBD2. Germline lookup yields CDR1 MNHEY and CDR2 SVGAGI. Trimming cost V 6 bases and J 7 bases; bases outside gene matches: 9. There are 15 residues in the CDR3. Written as DNA, the CDR3 is TGTGCCAGCAGCGGGACTAGCGGGGCGGGGGGAGAGCAGTACTTC. Protein: CASSGTSGAGGEQYF.

The chain carries TRBV5-1 and TRBJ2-1, with 7 nucleotides matching TRBD2. This CDR3 comprises 15 residues. The germline gives CDR1 SGHRS, CDR2 YFSETQ. The J segment lost 9 bases and the V segment lost 0 bases, leaving 9 bases of the junction unmatched. The CDR3 reads CASSLGSGRGIEQFF. In nucleotides, the CDR3 is TGCGCCAGCAGCTTGGGGAGCGGGCGGGGGATTGAGCAGTTCTTC.

The chain has TRBV30 and TRBJ2-1; D is uncertain. The germline V and J ends were trimmed by 2 bases and 6 bases, with 5 bases remaining between them. The CDR3 sequence is 11 residues long. Germline V gives CDR1 GTSNPN, CDR2 SVGIG (reference sequence). CDR3 sequence reads: CAWSPLNEQFF. The CDR3, as DNA: TGTGCCTGGAGTCCCCTCAATGAGCAGTTCTTC.

The V and J genes are TRBV7-9 and TRBJ1-1; D is ambiguous. V was trimmed by 6 bases and J by 5 bases, leaving 4 bases between them. Germline V CDR1 and CDR2: SEHNR, FQNEAQ (reference sequence). The CDR3 runs 10 residues. The CDR3 nucleotides are TGTGCCAGCAGTAATACTGAAGCTTTCTTT. Translating gives CASSNTEAFF.

The chain carries TRBV5-1 and TRBJ2-3; 7 nucleotides agree with TRBD2. The CDR3 covers 15 residues. The V gene end was trimmed by 0 bases and the J gene end by 3 bases; junction bases not matched to a gene: 4. CDR1 is SGHRS, CDR2 YFSETQ, per germline. The CDR3 bases are TGCGCCAGCAGCTTGGGTGAGGGAGGGACAGATACGCAGTATTTT. Translated: CASSLGEGGTDTQYF.